A selection of T cell receptor beta chains follows, all from one sample in a study of Ad26.COV2.S vaccination and SARS-CoV-2 variants. Measured with immunoSEQ multiplex PCR; TCRdb has only the in-frame clones, and not every one. Of 330,000 or so clones listed, 85% to 90% are singletons. Sequencing used peripheral blood, obtained in a trial of Ad26.COV2.S vaccine versus placebo. These TCRs come from a person between 18 and 65 years old who received the Ad26.COV2.S COVID-19 vaccine or a placebo. Both conserved end residues are trimmed from each CDR3.

v_call | cdr3_aa
TRBV16 | ASSQVSRGALKSSTDTQY
TRBV27 | ASSFRQGVVNTEAF
TRBV15 | ATRGRDNPEAF
TRBV27 | ASSLGDRTDTEAF
TRBV12-3/TRBV12-4 | ASSSRHGYT
TRBV7-2 | ASSLPGQGKTGELF
TRBV19 | ASNWGGTYEKLF
TRBV4-3 | ASSERQASYGYT
TRBV30 | AWSYGTGFTEAF
TRBV15 | ATSRKRQDTQY
TRBV15 | ATMGDHSYEQY
TRBV7-8 | ASSSRELGVLLSPSGANVLT
TRBV6-6 | ASSGGYYGYT
TRBV28 | ASSLLSVGYT
TRBV15 | ATSNADATGINYGYT
TRBV2 | ASSETVWASGGTDTQY
TRBV18 | ASSPGTGVEQY
TRBV6-5 | ASSYPAQDWSEAF
TRBV27 | ASSFATVEPGELF
TRBV6-5 | ASSPGLANTGELF
TRBV27 | ASSLSGTGLSYEQY
TRBV4-2 | ASSQDNIPGTVRAF
TRBV5-8 | ATPRGPTNTGELF
TRBV7-8 | ASSLVYMKETQY
TRBV7-9 | ASSPGIEAF
TRBV30 | AWSVSGGYQPQH
TRBV6-1 | ASINGWGGQETQY
TRBV6-1 | ASRKQLEVLPQH
TRBV7-6 | ASSLGDSRREAF
TRBV7-9 | ASRPGQNTEAF
TRBV7-9 | ASSLARDTQY
TRBV27 | ASSWDPYNEQF
TRBV5-1 | ASGLFRRF
TRBV12-3/TRBV12-4 | ASRLNTEAF
TRBV10-2 | ASSRKSYTEAF
TRBV30 | AWSTPDRGNYGYT
TRBV3-1/TRBV3-2 | ASSQDRGQADTGELF
TRBV4-1 | ASSQVDSAYNSPLH
TRBV9 | ASSERGADNTGELF